This T cell receptor beta chain was profiled in a study of T cell responses to AZD1222 COVID-19 vaccine. Study observations and caveats: The repertoires were collected only after the peak T cell response. At 160-218 and 743-854, vaccine-associated CD4 TCRs were dominant, and they spanned spike. Within unmutated variant regions lay the reported targets of nearly half of spike-specific TCRs.

V lost 5 bases and J 3 bases, leaving 5 bases between the germline ends. The CDR3 is 11 residues long. Sequenced by immunoSEQ multiplex PCR; TCRdb stores in-frame clones only, minus some. The sample has under 200,000 clones; about 92% are singletons. This clone was recorded only once. The antigen remains unidentified. The chain has TRBV12-3 or TRBV12-4 and TRBJ2-7, with unresolved D. The specimen comprised peripheral blood, sampled 28 days after the second dose of the MenACWY control vaccine. This TCR was sampled from an adult who received the MenACWY meningococcal vaccine as a control. The CDR3 DNA is TGTGCCAGCAGTCTATTCTACGAGCAGTACTTC. Its translation is CASSLFYEQYF.